Listed below are T cell receptor beta chains from one sample, sequenced in a study of beta chain features in type 1 diabetes. Assay used: immunoSEQ multiplex PCR; TCRdb lists only in-frame clones, some missing. The sample holds approximately 58,000 clones; just under 65% are singletons and the top ten take 0.29%. Sequenced: stem cell memory CD4+ T cells from blood. These receptors were taken from a woman aged 30 to 39 with type 1 diabetes. CDR3s include the opening cysteine and the closing phenylalanine or tryptophan. A D gene is named only where the DNA matches it firmly. Expanded clones get a size class; other rows say once, few or many, or leave the size out.

TRBJ2-5,-,TRBV14,-,TGTGCCAGCAGCCAAGTCTGGGCCAGCAACCAAGAGACCCAGTACTTC,CASSQVWASNQETQYF
TRBJ1-2,-,TRBV5-1,-,TGCGCCAGCAGCTTGGGCGGGGTTGACTATGGCTACACCTTC,CASSLGGVDYGYTF
TRBJ1-4,-,TRBV19,-,TGTGCCAGTAGTACGGGAACAGCTAATGAAAAACTGTTTTTT,CASSTGTANEKLFF
TRBJ2-1,-,TRBV4-2,TRBD2,TGTGCCAGCAGCCAAGGCGACGGGAGGGCCCACAATGAGCAGTTCTTC,CASSQGDGRAHNEQFF
TRBJ2-4,-,TRBV7-9,TRBD1,TGTGCCAGCAGCTTAGTCTCGACAGGGACCATTCAGTACTTC,CASSLVSTGTIQYF
TRBJ2-5,-,TRBV2,-,TGTGCCAGCAGCGAACAGGGTATGGGGGAGACCCAGTACTTC,CASSEQGMGETQYF
TRBJ2-3,-,TRBV18,TRBD2,TGTGCCAGCCGCCCCCCAGCGGGAGAAACAGATACGCAGTATTTT,CASRPPAGETDTQYF
TRBJ2-5,-,TRBV27,-,TGTGCCAGCAGTCTCTCGTACCAAGAGACCCAGTACTTC,CASSLSYQETQYF
TRBJ2-5,-,TRBV5-1,-,TGCGCCAGCAGCTTGGAGGCAGGGGTCCAAGAGACCCAGTACTTC,CASSLEAGVQETQYF
TRBJ2-1,-,TRBV5-1,TRBD1,TGCGCCAGCAGCTTGAGGGGGACAGGGGGCAATGAGCAGTTCTTC,CASSLRGTGGNEQFF
TRBJ1-5,-,TRBV27,-,TGTGCCAGCAGTAAGGTCCGAGGGTTTAGCAATCAGCCCCAGCATTTT,CASSKVRGFSNQPQHF
TRBJ1-4,few,TRBV28,TRBD1,TGTGCCAGCAGTAGGGGGACAGGGTCTGCTTATGAAAAACTGTTTTTT,CASSRGTGSAYEKLFF
TRBJ1-1,-,TRBV25-1,-,TGTGCCAGCAGAGAATCGCGGGGGGGGGACACTGAAGCTTTCTTT,CASRESRGGDTEAFF